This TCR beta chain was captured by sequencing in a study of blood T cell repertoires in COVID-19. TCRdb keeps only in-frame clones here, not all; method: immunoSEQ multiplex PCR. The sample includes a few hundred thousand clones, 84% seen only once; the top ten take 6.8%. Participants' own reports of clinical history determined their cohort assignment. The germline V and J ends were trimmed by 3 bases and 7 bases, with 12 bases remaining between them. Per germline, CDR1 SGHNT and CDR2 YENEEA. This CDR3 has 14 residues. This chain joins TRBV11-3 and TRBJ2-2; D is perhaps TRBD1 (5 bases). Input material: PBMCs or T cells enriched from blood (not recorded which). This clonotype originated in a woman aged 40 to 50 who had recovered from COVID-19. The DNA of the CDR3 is TGTGCCAGCAGCTTCCGACAGAGCCTCGGGGAGCTGTTTTTT. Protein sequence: CASSFRQSLGELFF.